What follows are 32 T cell receptor beta chains derived from one specimen sequenced in a study of shared clonotypes between healthy human individuals (dated by TCRdb to 2020 to 2022). Library prep was done by the immunoSEQ multiplex PCR assay. In TCRdb, the immuneACCESS table is reduced to in-frame sequences with V and J assigned. These tables do not hold every clone; where another copy was compared, an unresolved V gene accounts for under half, and the others remain unexplained. Recorded for this sample are some 1,600,000 clones; under 99% of them occurred a single time. The ten largest clonotypes hold about 0.45% of the sample. Sequencing used naive CD4+ T cells sorted from blood. The cell subset or site tag for this specimen amounts to: CD45RA+ positively selected. The origin of the receptors is a man aged 30 to 45 in good health.

The chain joins TRBV5-4 to TRBJ2-3; the D is unclear. The CDR3 is 16 amino acids. The V gene lost 0 bases and the J gene lost 4 bases, with 15 bases spanning the gap. The germline V gene encodes CDR1 SGHNT and CDR2 YYREEE (reference sequence). The CDR3 DNA sequence: TGTGCCAGCAGCTTGGGGCAGTTGCGCAGCGCAGATACGCAGTATTTT. As protein: CASSLGQLRSADTQYF.

V gene TRBV14 combines with J gene TRBJ2-7; 9 bases are a match to TRBD2. Per germline, CDR1 SGHDN and CDR2 FVKESK. The CDR3 contains 21 residues. The junction had 20 bases not matched to a gene; V was cut back by 0 bases and J by 2 bases. The CDR3 DNA is TGTGCCAGCAGCCAAGATACGTTCGGGCGGGAGGGCCGTATGATCCCCTACGAGCAGTACTTC. It yields the protein CASSQDTFGREGRMIPYEQYF.

As to this clone: In this CDR3 the conserved last residue, phenylalanine or tryptophan, is missing, so a read error is likely. The DNA is omitted, as the CDR3 cannot be located on it reliably, and the CDR3 follows TCRdb's listing. The gene calls are TRBV11-2 and TRBJ2-3; the tabulated D call, TRBD1, remains unverified against the DNA. Both ends counted, the CDR3 spans 12 residues. Germline V CDR1 and CDR2: SGHAT, FQNNGV. The CDR3 protein is CASSPQGTPYLV.

The chain recombines TRBV30 with TRBJ1-5; 9 bases align to TRBD1. The CDR3 length is 15 residues. Trimming took 1 base from V and 4 from J; bases not matched to a gene: 5. Germline CDR1 and CDR2: GTSNPN and SVGIG (reference sequence). The CDR3 DNA is TGTGCCTGGAGTGCATTGGGACAGGGAAATCAGCCCCAGCATTTT. Residues: CAWSALGQGNQPQHF.

The gene calls are TRBV27 and TRBJ2-2; 7 bases agree with TRBD1. Germline V gene lookup returns CDR1 MNHEY and CDR2 SMNVEV (reference sequence). The CDR3 length is 13 residues. Here the CDR3 reads CTSQGVGVGELFF. CDR3 sequence (DNA): TGTACTTCTCAGGGGGTTGGAGTCGGGGAGCTGTTTTTT.

This clone was detected only once. Its ends do not fully match the called genes, so a read error is possible. The gene calls are TRBV11-1 and TRBJ2-1; D perhaps matches TRBD2 (6 bases). The CDR3 totals 14 residues. Germline V lookup: CDR1 SGHAT, CDR2 FQDESV (reference sequence). CDR3 nucleotides: TGTGCCAGCAGCCTAGCGCTGGACTACAATGAGCAGTTCTTC. As protein: CASSLALDYNEQFF. Drawing the rest from reference TRBV11-1 and TRBJ2-1, the complete variable domain is EAEVAQSPRYKITEKSQAVAFWCDPISGHATLYWYRQILGQGPELLVQFQDESVVDDSQLPKDRFSAERLKGVDSTLKIQPAELGDSAMYLCASSLALDYNEQFFGPGTRLTVL.

CDR3 sequence (DNA): TGTGCCAGCAGCTTAGCGGGGCGTGAGACCCAGTACTTC. It specifies CASSLAGRETQYF. The rearrangement uses TRBV7-9 and TRBJ2-5; possible D gene TRBD1, 5 bases. The V and J ends lost 0 bases and 5 bases respectively, with 7 bases between them. The V gene's germline CDR1 is SEHNR and CDR2 FQNEAQ (reference sequence). This CDR3 has 13 residues.

This rearrangement joins TRBV11-3 to TRBJ2-1; unclear D gene. The V and J ends lost 5 bases and 4 bases respectively, with 18 bases between them. The CDR3 runs to 16 residues. CDR1 is SGHNT, CDR2 YENEEA, per germline. The DNA of the CDR3 is TGTGCCAGCAGCCCCCGCTCGAACCTGGGATACAATGAGCAGTTCTTC. Protein product: CASSPRSNLGYNEQFF.

CDR3 sequence: CASSQQYEQYF. The CDR3 DNA sequence: TGTGCCAGCAGCCAACAATACGAGCAGTACTTC. This chain uses TRBV7-8 with TRBJ2-7; no definite D call. CDR3 length: 11 residues. V shed 5 bases and J shed 4 bases, with 6 bases lying between them. From germline, CDR1 is SGHVS and CDR2 FQNEAQ.

This chain uses TRBV5-1 with TRBJ1-1; no definite D call. This CDR3 spans 15 amino acids. Per the germline V gene, CDR1 is SGHRS and CDR2 is YFSETQ. V gave up 0 bases and J gave up 1 base, with 10 bases separating them. The CDR3 DNA follows: TGCGCCAGCAGCTTGGCCCCGAAACAGAACACTGAAGCTTTCTTT. Translating gives CASSLAPKQNTEAFF.

This chain connects TRBV5-1 to TRBJ2-2, with TRBD2 identical over 9 bases. The germline gives CDR1 SGHRS, CDR2 YFSETQ. The CDR3 spans 15 residues. Losses at the gene ends were 5 bases for V and 2 bases for J; bases not matched to a gene: 4. The CDR3 DNA sequence: TGCGCCAGCAGGCAGACTAGCGGCAACACCGGGGAGCTGTTTTTT. Amino acids: CASRQTSGNTGELFF. Full variable domain (missing parts from reference TRBV5-1 and TRBJ2-2): KAGVTQTPRYLIKTRGQQVTLSCSPISGHRSVSWYQQTPGQGLQFLFEYFSETQRNKGNFPGRFSGRQFSNSRSEMNVSTLELGDSALYLCASRQTSGNTGELFFGEGSRLTVL.

The chain recombines TRBV7-3 with TRBJ2-2; 8 bases match TRBD1. Germline lookup yields CDR1 SGHTA and CDR2 FQGTGA. The CDR3 has 17 residues. With V trimmed by 0 bases and J by 3 bases, 6 bases remained unmatched. CDR3 in amino acids: CASSLTPGQGDTGELFF. CDR3 DNA sequence: TGTGCCAGCAGCTTAACTCCCGGACAGGGTGACACCGGGGAGCTGTTTTTT. Together with reference TRBV7-3 and TRBJ2-2, the CDR3 gives the full variable domain: GAGVSQTPSNKVTEKGKYVELRCDPISGHTALYWYRQSLGQGPEFLIYFQGTGAADDSGLPNDRFFAVRPEGSVSTLKIQRTERGDSAVYLCASSLTPGQGDTGELFFGEGSRLTVL.

The genes are TRBV6-5 and TRBJ1-3, with D tentatively TRBD1 (5 bases). V lost 5 bases and J 0 bases, leaving 11 bases between the germline ends. Germline V CDR1 and CDR2: MNHEY, SVGAGI. This CDR3 comprises 15 residues. The CDR3 spells CASSPDRDSGNTIYF. The CDR3 DNA reads as TGTGCCAGCAGTCCTGACAGAGACTCTGGAAACACCATATATTTT.

V usage is TRBV19 and J usage is TRBJ2-1; 7 bases are a match to TRBD2. Losses at the gene ends were 7 bases for V and 6 bases for J; bases not matched to a gene: 12. In germline, CDR1 is LNHDA, CDR2 SQIVND (reference sequence). CDR3 length: 15 residues. This CDR3 is CASIYKGGSFNEQFF. The CDR3 region has the DNA TGTGCCAGTATTTACAAAGGCGGGAGTTTCAATGAGCAGTTCTTC.

The rearrangement uses TRBV11-3 and TRBJ2-3; D is ambiguous. Looked up from germline, CDR1 is SGHNT and CDR2 is YENEEA. Trimming removed 1 base from V and 2 bases from J, with 4 bases in between. The CDR3 runs 13 residues. The CDR3 protein is CASSLAFTDTQYF. DNA for the CDR3: TGTGCCAGCAGCTTAGCCTTCACAGATACGCAGTATTTT.

The chain is built from TRBV7-9 and TRBJ2-5; the D is unclear. From germline, CDR1 is SEHNR and CDR2 FQNEAQ (reference sequence). The CDR3 sequence is 16 residues long. Trimming took off 1 base at V and 5 bases at J, with 17 bases between the two ends. The CDR3 here is CASSLGSGYTQETQYF. CDR3 in DNA: TGTGCCAGCAGCTTAGGATCTGGATATACCCAGGAGACCCAGTACTTC.

This chain joins TRBV6-1 and TRBJ2-5, with 7 positions matching TRBD1. Germline CDR1 and CDR2: MNHNS and SASEGT. V shed 4 bases, J shed 2 bases, and the junction held 1 base outside the gene matches. This CDR3 region has 13 residues. The CDR3 spells CASSGGQQETQYF. The DNA of the CDR3 is TGTGCCAGCAGTGGGGGACAGCAAGAGACCCAGTACTTC.

The chain employs TRBV7-8 and TRBJ2-7; TRBD2 aligns across 9 bases. Germline V CDR1 and CDR2: SGHVS, FQNEAQ. The CDR3 has 15 amino acids. V shed 4 bases, J shed 7 bases, and the junction held 11 bases outside the gene matches. CDR3: CASSSLAGALGEQYF. The CDR3 DNA follows: TGTGCCAGCAGCTCCTTAGCGGGGGCATTAGGGGAGCAGTACTTC.

The J gene is TRBJ2-2, the V gene TRBV6-4, with D possibly TRBD1 on 5 matching bases. Trimming pared 7 bases from V and 3 bases from J, leaving 18 bases between. CDR1 is MRHNA and CDR2 is SNTAGT in the germline V gene. There are 16 residues in the CDR3. As DNA, the CDR3 is TGTGCCAGCAAATCCGTGGGGCAGGTCGACACCGGGGAGCTGTTTTTT. Residues: CASKSVGQVDTGELFF.

The chain joins TRBV7-2 to TRBJ2-1; D is unresolved. The CDR3 has 15 amino acids. The V end lost 2 bases, the J end lost 8 bases, and 16 bases lay between the germline ends. CDR1 is SGHTA, CDR2 FQGNSA, per germline. CDR3 sequence reads: CASSLRLGTWDEQFF. In DNA, the CDR3 is TGTGCCAGCAGCTTAAGACTGGGTACATGGGATGAGCAGTTCTTC.

The CDR3 region has the DNA TGCGCCAGCAGTGAACAGGCCCTATTCTCTGGAAACACCATATATTTT. Translating gives CASSEQALFSGNTIYF. The gene calls are TRBV10-1 and TRBJ1-3, with D perhaps TRBD1 (5 bases). The CDR3 runs 16 residues. With 3 bases removed from V and 0 bases from J, the gap between germline ends came to 12 bases. From germline, CDR1 is WNHNN and CDR2 SYGVQD (reference sequence).

V gene TRBV7-8 combines with J gene TRBJ1-2; perhaps TRBD1 as D (5 bases). Germline assignment: CDR1 SGHVS and CDR2 FQNEAQ. CDR3 length: 17 residues. V gave up 0 bases and J gave up 6 bases, with 20 bases separating them. Here the CDR3 reads CASSLASAGMVLHGYTF. CDR3 DNA sequence: TGTGCCAGCAGCTTAGCTTCGGCAGGGATGGTACTTCATGGCTACACCTTC. Full variable domain (outside the CDR3, taken from reference TRBV7-8 and TRBJ1-2): GAGVSQSPRYKVAKRGQDVALRCDPISGHVSLFWYQQALGQGPEFLTYFQNEAQLDKSGLPSDRFFAERPEGSVSTLKIQRTQQEDSAVYLCASSLASAGMVLHGYTFGSGTRLTVV.

CDR3 region: CASSLEGVAAYNEQFF. The CDR3 nucleotides read TGTGCCAGCAGCTTAGAGGGGGTAGCGGCCTACAATGAGCAGTTCTTC. The chain employs TRBV7-2 and TRBJ2-1, with D possibly called TRBD1 or TRBD2 (6 bases each). Germline assignment: CDR1 SGHTA and CDR2 FQGNSA. The CDR3 extends over 16 amino acids. V gave up 1 base and J gave up 2 bases, with 12 bases separating them.

The chain uses TRBV19 and TRBJ1-5; 8 bases fit TRBD1. Germline trimming cut 10 bases from V and 8 bases from J; bases unmatched to any gene: 7. The CDR3 totals 12 residues. CDR1 is LNHDA and CDR2 is SQIVND in the germline V gene (reference sequence). The CDR3 loop is CATTGGREPQHF. The CDR3 DNA reads as TGTGCCACAACAGGGGGTCGGGAGCCCCAGCATTTT.

The rearrangement joins TRBV7-9 to TRBJ2-3; 7 nucleotides agree with TRBD2. The CDR3 runs to 14 residues. V lost 3 bases, J lost 1 base, and 1 base stayed unmatched. Per the germline V gene, CDR1 is SEHNR and CDR2 is FQNEAQ (reference sequence). DNA for the CDR3: TGTGCCAGCAGCTTTACTAGCGGCACAGATACGCAGTATTTT. It yields the protein CASSFTSGTDTQYF. Together with reference TRBV7-9 and TRBJ2-3, the CDR3 gives the full variable domain: DTGVSQNPRHKITKRGQNVTFRCDPISEHNRLYWYRQTLGQGPEFLTYFQNEAQLEKSRLLSDRFSAERPKGSFSTLEIQRTEQGDSAMYLCASSFTSGTDTQYFGPGTRLTVL.

The chain uses TRBV10-2 and TRBJ2-3; 7 bases align to TRBD2. This CDR3 contains 16 residues. V was pared by 7 bases and J by 5 bases, with 15 bases of the junction left unmatched. Per the germline V gene, CDR1 is WSHSY and CDR2 is SAAADI. CDR3 in amino acids: CASIAPRLADEDTQYF. For the CDR3, the DNA is TGCGCCAGCATAGCCCCTCGTCTAGCGGACGAAGATACGCAGTATTTT.

V is TRBV5-1 and J is TRBJ2-1, with D tentatively TRBD2 (5 bases). In germline, CDR1 is SGHRS, CDR2 YFSETQ. V was clipped by 1 base and J by 8 bases, with 25 bases between them. This CDR3 is 18 amino acids long. Written as DNA, the CDR3 is TGCGCCAGCAGCTTGCGTTTAGGTCGGGAAGTACCCCCCCATGAGCAGTTCTTC. Translating it yields CASSLRLGREVPPHEQFF.

V is TRBV5-6 and J is TRBJ1-5, with 9 bases lining up with TRBD1. Trimming at V came to 4 bases and at J to 6 bases, leaving 11 bases not matched to a gene. The CDR3 is 16 residues long. Germline CDR1 reads SGHDT; CDR2 reads YYEEEE. Here the CDR3 reads CASSLRTGVTGQPQHF. Written as DNA, the CDR3 is TGTGCCAGCAGCCTAAGGACAGGGGTAACAGGTCAGCCCCAGCATTTT.

The gene calls are TRBV19 and TRBJ2-3; TRBD1 is a possible D gene (7 bases). V lost 6 bases and J lost 4, with 17 bases in between. In germline, CDR1 is LNHDA, CDR2 SQIVND (reference sequence). The CDR3 has 15 residues. The CDR3 DNA follows: TGTGCCAGTAGCACAGGGGACTTCGTGCCAGATACGCAGTATTTT. Its protein product is CASSTGDFVPDTQYF.

The V call is TRBV5-1, the J call TRBJ2-7; 7 bases line up with TRBD1. The CDR3 is made up of 13 amino acids. In germline, CDR1 is SGHRS, CDR2 YFSETQ. With V trimmed by 4 bases and J by 4 bases, 5 bases remained unmatched. CDR3 nucleotides: TGCGCCAGCAGCGAACAGGGGTGGTACGAGCAGTACTTC. It translates to CASSEQGWYEQYF. Combining the CDR3 with reference TRBV5-1 and TRBJ2-7 gives the whole variable domain KAGVTQTPRYLIKTRGQQVTLSCSPISGHRSVSWYQQTPGQGLQFLFEYFSETQRNKGNFPGRFSGRQFSNSRSEMNVSTLELGDSALYLCASSEQGWYEQYFGPGTRLTVT.

The chain has TRBV30 and TRBJ1-3, with D hard to call. The V gene lost 1 base and the J gene lost 0 bases, with 10 bases spanning the gap. Germline CDR1 reads GTSNPN; CDR2 reads SVGIG (reference sequence). There are 15 residues in the CDR3. CDR3 in amino acids: CAWSGLGGSGNTIYF. The DNA for the CDR3 is TGTGCCTGGAGTGGACTCGGTGGCTCTGGAAACACCATATATTTT.

Remarks on this clone: The sample carries other DNA sequences with the same CDR3. The CDR3 here is CSVVAGAETQYF. The DNA for the CDR3 is TGCAGCGTCGTAGCGGGAGCAGAGACCCAGTACTTC. The chain couples TRBV29-1 to TRBJ2-5, with 9 bases fitting TRBD2. Per the germline V gene, CDR1 is SQVTM and CDR2 is ANQGSEA. The V and J ends lost 6 bases and 4 bases, in that order; junction bases with no gene match: 3. The CDR3 runs 12 residues. The full variable domain, its missing parts supplied by reference TRBV29-1 and TRBJ2-5, is SAVISQKPSRDICQRGTSLTIQCQVDSQVTMMFWYRQQPGQSLTLIATANQGSEATYESGFVIDKFPISRPNLTFSTLTVSNMSPEDSSIYLCSVVAGAETQYFGPGTRLLVL.